The rows below give T cell receptor beta chains drawn from one sample of a study of long-term antiretroviral therapy in people with HIV. Clones were sequenced by immunoSEQ multiplex PCR, and TCRdb holds only the in-frame ones, with some missing. The profile shows some 33,000 clones, roughly 98% of them singletons. The sample consisted of unsorted PBMCs, taken 7.6 years after starting antiretroviral therapy. The receptor source for this set is a man aged 25 to 40 with HIV. The CDR3 runs from the conserved cysteine through the conserved F or W. D genes are given only for firm matches. For some rows the clone size is stated as once, few or many, or as a class when expanded; others skip it.

d_call j_call cdr3_length v_call clone_size cdr3_aa cdr3_nt
TRBD1 TRBJ2-5 15 TRBV7-9 NA CASSPKTGSIGTQYF TGTGCCAGCAGCCCGAAGACAGGGTCGATTGGGACCCAGTACTTC
TRBD1 TRBJ2-1 14 TRBV7-8 NA CASSLALGGDEQFF TGTGCCAGCAGCTTAGCGCTAGGGGGCGATGAGCAGTTCTTC
NA TRBJ2-7 15 TRBV5-6 NA CASSLPGFSSYEQYF TGTGCCAGCAGCTTGCCAGGGTTTAGCTCCTACGAGCAGTACTTC
NA TRBJ1-2 14 TRBV6-5 NA CASSYDHPSYGYTF TGTGCCAGCAGTTACGACCACCCAAGCTATGGCTACACCTTC
NA TRBJ2-2 13 TRBV10-1 few CARVSCSTGELFF TGCGCCAGGGTCAGTTGCAGCACCGGGGAGCTGTTTTTT
NA TRBJ1-3 17 TRBV29-1 once CSVGGAGDTHSGNTIYF TGCAGCGTTGGCGGCGCCGGGGACACGCACTCTGGAAACACCATATATTTT
TRBD2 TRBJ2-3 14 TRBV7-9 NA CASSLGGGADTQYF TGTGCCAGCAGCTTAGGCGGGGGTGCAGATACGCAGTATTTT
NA TRBJ2-2 13 TRBV2 NA CASQRGPTGELFF TGTGCCAGCCAAAGGGGACCGACCGGGGAGCTGTTTTTT
TRBD1 TRBJ1-1 14 TRBV6-5 NA CASSRDRVNTEAFF TGTGCCAGCAGCCGGGACAGGGTGAACACTGAAGCTTTCTTT
NA TRBJ2-7 15 TRBV12-1 NA CASSFVYPGSYEQYF TGTGCCAGCAGCTTTGTGTATCCGGGCTCCTACGAGCAGTACTTC
NA TRBJ2-7 13 TRBV5-1 NA CASSSSGAYEQYF TGCGCCAGCAGCTCCTCAGGAGCCTACGAGCAGTACTTC
NA TRBJ1-4 16 TRBV4-3 NA CASSQVWAETDEKLFF TGCGCCAGCAGCCAAGTATGGGCAGAGACCGATGAAAAACTGTTTTTT
NA TRBJ1-1 15 TRBV19 NA CASNNVKGMGTEAFF TGTGCCAGTAACAATGTTAAGGGGATGGGCACTGAAGCTTTCTTT
TRBD2 TRBJ2-1 15 TRBV11-2 NA CASRRPGLAGHEQFF TGTGCCAGCCGACGCCCGGGACTAGCGGGTCATGAGCAGTTCTTC